This is a list of T cell receptor beta chains from one sample in a study of T cell changes during pregnancy in multiple sclerosis. Assay used: immunoSEQ multiplex PCR; TCRdb lists only in-frame clones, some missing. Of tens of thousands of clones listed, under 95% are singletons. Sequencing was performed on CD8+ T cells from peripheral blood mononuclear cells, taken before pregnancy. The origin of the receptors is a female donor with multiple sclerosis, enrolled in a pregnancy study. CDR3s include the opening cysteine and the closing phenylalanine or tryptophan. The order of the fields is J gene, D gene, clone size, V gene, CDR3 protein, CDR3 DNA. D genes are given only for firm matches. Clone size appears in some rows only: once, few, many, or a class for an expanded clone.

j_gene: TRBJ2-6
d_gene: TRBD1
abundance: medium-sized
v_gene: TRBV19
CDR3aa: CATGTVLSSGANVLTF
CDR3nt: TGTGCCACAGGGACAGTCCTTAGCTCTGGGGCCAACGTCCTGACTTTC

j_gene: TRBJ2-1
d_gene: .
abundance: .
v_gene: TRBV11-3
CDR3aa: CASSSPGSPREQFF
CDR3nt: TGTGCCAGCAGCTCCCCGGGGAGTCCTAGGGAGCAGTTCTTC

j_gene: TRBJ2-5
d_gene: TRBD2
abundance: .
v_gene: TRBV9
CDR3aa: CASSVEAGASRETQYF
CDR3nt: TGTGCCAGCAGCGTGGAAGCGGGGGCCTCGAGGGAGACCCAGTACTTC

j_gene: TRBJ2-7
d_gene: .
abundance: .
v_gene: TRBV10-3
CDR3aa: CAISETGYYEQYF
CDR3nt: TGTGCCATCAGTGAGACGGGTTACTACGAGCAGTACTTC

j_gene: TRBJ2-2
d_gene: .
abundance: .
v_gene: TRBV9
CDR3aa: CASSVAQRAHDTGELFF
CDR3nt: TGTGCCAGCAGCGTAGCTCAGAGGGCCCATGACACCGGGGAGCTGTTTTTT

j_gene: TRBJ2-7
d_gene: .
abundance: .
v_gene: TRBV11-1
CDR3aa: CASSLYDSSYEQYF
CDR3nt: TGTGCCAGCAGCTTATATGACAGCTCCTACGAGCAGTACTTC

j_gene: TRBJ1-1
d_gene: .
abundance: few
v_gene: TRBV4-2
CDR3aa: CASSQDRGGEAFF
CDR3nt: TGTGCCAGCAGCCAAGACAGGGGAGGGGAAGCTTTCTTT

j_gene: TRBJ2-3
d_gene: .
abundance: .
v_gene: TRBV27
CDR3aa: CASSLWHTDTQYF
CDR3nt: TGTGCCAGCAGTTTATGGCACACAGATACGCAGTATTTT

j_gene: TRBJ1-5
d_gene: .
abundance: .
v_gene: TRBV9
CDR3aa: CASSLTPSNQPQHF
CDR3nt: TGTGCCAGCAGCTTGACACCTAGCAATCAGCCCCAGCATTTT

j_gene: TRBJ2-7
d_gene: TRBD1
abundance: .
v_gene: TRBV19
CDR3aa: CASSSHRGWSNEQYF
CDR3nt: TGTGCCAGTAGTTCCCACAGGGGATGGTCGAACGAGCAGTACTTC

j_gene: TRBJ2-5
d_gene: .
abundance: .
v_gene: TRBV7-3
CDR3aa: CASSMPSEGARETQYF
CDR3nt: TGTGCCAGCAGCATGCCGTCGGAGGGGGCCCGGGAGACCCAGTACTTC

j_gene: TRBJ1-3
d_gene: .
abundance: .
v_gene: TRBV6-5
CDR3aa: CAASVGSSGNTIYF
CDR3nt: TGTGCCGCGAGCGTAGGGAGCTCTGGAAACACCATATATTTT

j_gene: TRBJ2-1
d_gene: TRBD1
abundance: .
v_gene: TRBV6-1
CDR3aa: CASSDPQGAYNEQFF
CDR3nt: TGTGCCAGCAGTGATCCGCAGGGGGCTTACAATGAGCAGTTCTTC

j_gene: TRBJ1-2
d_gene: .
abundance: .
v_gene: TRBV9
CDR3aa: CASSVALDSGYTF
CDR3nt: TGTGCCAGCAGCGTAGCTCTTGACAGTGGCTACACCTTC

j_gene: TRBJ2-7
d_gene: .
abundance: .
v_gene: TRBV7-8
CDR3aa: CASSLSPSSSYEQYF
CDR3nt: TGTGCCAGCAGCTTAAGTCCCTCCAGCTCCTACGAGCAGTACTTC

j_gene: TRBJ1-2
d_gene: TRBD1
abundance: .
v_gene: TRBV5-6
CDR3aa: CASSLMRDSLLVPGYTF
CDR3nt: TGTGCCAGCAGCTTGATGAGGGACAGCCTTTTAGTCCCCGGCTACACCTTC